This T cell receptor (beta chain) was documented in a study of T cell changes during pregnancy in multiple sclerosis. Here immunoSEQ multiplex PCR was the method, and the copy in TCRdb shows in-frame clones only, minus some. Of about 59,000 clones in the sample, 90% to 95% were seen once. This CDR3 region has 13 residues. Germline CDR1 SGHKS, CDR2 YYEKEE (reference sequence). V dropped 4 bases and J dropped 2 bases, with 10 bases sitting between them. J is TRBJ2-7 and V is TRBV5-5, with D possibly matching TRBD2 (6 bases). The sequence was collected from a female donor with multiple sclerosis, enrolled in a pregnancy study. The input for sequencing was CD4+ T cells from peripheral blood mononuclear cells, taken before pregnancy. Here the CDR3 reads CASSGAGTYEQYF. For the CDR3, the DNA is TGTGCCAGCAGCGGGGCGGGGACCTACGAGCAGTACTTC. The full variable domain, rest sourced from reference TRBV5-5 and TRBJ2-7, is DAGVTQSPTHLIKTRGQQVTLRCSPISGHKSVSWYQQVLGQGPQFIFQYYEKEERGRGNFPDRFSARQFPNYSSELNVNALLLGDSALYLCASSGAGTYEQYFGPGTRLTVT.